This TCR beta chain was observed in a study of T cells in localized non-small cell lung cancer. Comment on this clone: The antigen remains unidentified. In the same sample, other DNA sequences code for this CDR3.

Sequenced by immunoSEQ multiplex PCR; TCRdb stores in-frame clones only, minus some. The table lists about 31,000 clones, around 90% of them singletons, with approximately 4% in the top ten. Study findings and constraints: Among blood samples, higher T cell density accompanied longer overall survival. Turning up in adjacent lung were a median about 56 of the top 100 tumor clones. Sequence data derive from only one tumor region, so heterogeneity remains possible. Measurement of T cell clonality placed uninvolved adjacent lung highest, above the level in tumor.

Germline V gene data show CDR1 as SGDLS and CDR2 as YYNGEE. Deletions cut 4 bases from V and 6 bases from J, with 14 bases between. This CDR3 is built from 13 residues. The clonotype comes from a woman aged 35-75 years with stage III lung adenocarcinoma. This specimen consisted of peripheral blood mononuclear cells, obtained before any cancer treatment. This chain connects TRBV9 to TRBJ2-7; D might be TRBD2 (5 bases). Written as DNA, the CDR3 is TGTGCCAGCAGCCTAGGGTCCGGAGGCGAGCAGTACTTC. It yields the protein CASSLGSGGEQYF. Based on the CDR3 plus reference TRBV9 and TRBJ2-7, the full variable domain is DSGVTQTPKHLITATGQRVTLRCSPRSGDLSVYWYQQSLDQGLQFLIQYYNGEERAKGNILERFSAQQFPDLHSELNLSSLELGDSALYFCASSLGSGGEQYFGPGTRLTVT.